The TCR beta chain under discussion was sequenced for a study of blood T cell repertoires in COVID-19 (dated by TCRdb to the early 2020s). With regard to the full study: Samples covering the acute and convalescent phases of COVID-19 were provided by collaborators in the United States, Italy and Spain. Where available, HLA class I and class II types were taken from metadata supplied by the sample provider and were not determined by assay-based typing. Samples were obtained from the ongoing ImmuneRACE study (first 160 participants) and from some 1,200 subjects provided by 6 global collaborators. The repertoires were released in a freely available public database intended as a resource for research on the immune response to SARS-CoV-2. The dataset comprised deeply sampled blood TCRbeta repertoires from subjects exposed to, actively infected with, or recovered from COVID-19. Nearly every sample came with metadata listing a de-identified subject ID, COVID-19 status, age in years and sex. The prospective study material was composed of cDNA or gDNA derived from T cells, B-cell-depleted T cells, or PBMCs. Beyond this particular receptor, the publication reports: How much clinical and demographic metadata was included differed by source and by participant, and the metadata was provided uncurated.

Collaborating institutions collected whole blood in K2EDTA tubes following their own protocols. For TCRbeta analysis, collaborators shipped samples as frozen whole blood, isolated PBMCs, or DNA extracted from either of those sample types. Notes on this clone: Its antigen remains undetermined. No much larger clonotype is one base removed from it; base qualities were not supplied.

The CDR3 numbers 15 residues from cysteine through phenylalanine. Only CDR3 DNA is held: 45 bases, read in frame from base 1. V was cut back by 2 bases and J by 2 bases, leaving a gap of 13 bases between them. CDR1 and CDR2 were assigned from the germline V gene as SGHRS and YFSETQ. TCRbeta CDR3 regions were amplified from genomic DNA using the immunoSEQ Assay, a bias-controlled multiplex PCR. As for the authors' bioinformatics: The number of nucleated cells in each sample was estimated by amplification of reference gene primers within the assay. Sequence reads were collapsed and filtered to measure the absolute abundance of every unique TCRbeta CDR3 rearrangement. For each sample, productive Simpson clonality was calculated by taking the square root of Simpson's diversity index across productive rearrangements. Held by TCRdb, this immuneACCESS table contains in-frame sequences only and omits some clones. Under half of the omission traces to an unresolved V gene where checked; the cause of the rest is unknown. The DNA gave D and trimming, while V, J and clone size come from that table. The sample yields about 230,000 clones; approximately 87% were counted once. Roughly 2.7% of the sample lies in the top ten.

Sequencing was carried out using peripheral blood. The V and J segments used are TRBV5-1 and TRBJ1-1; the D segment could be TRBD1, given 5 matching bases. The sequence came from a woman in her seventies with active or convalescent COVID-19. The DNA is as follows: TGCGCCAGCAGCTTCCAAGACAGTGCAAACACTGAAGCTTTCTTT. This encodes CASSFQDSANTEAFF.